Following are 17 T cell receptor beta chains from one sample sequenced in a study of CD8 T cells in Susac syndrome. With random hexamers, roughly 0.45 to 1 ug RNA was reverse transcribed. Via MiXCR, TCRdb re-called the immunoSEQ multiplex PCR reads, giving one row per CDR3 protein. The sample includes under 550,000 distinct CDR3 sequences, 85% to 90% seen only once; the top ten take about 0.12%. The sequencing input was CD8+ T cells from PBMCs. The receptors stem from a human donor with multiple sclerosis.

The chain has TRBV4-1 and TRBJ2-5; 10 nucleotides align to TRBD2. Germline lookup yields CDR1 MGHRA and CDR2 YSYEKL. V was clipped by 5 bases and J by 4 bases; unmatched bases: 4. The CDR3 runs 14 residues. CDR3 sequence reads: CASSLSGGGETQYF. Written as DNA, the CDR3 is TGCGCCAGCAGCTTAAGCGGGGGGGGAGAGACCCAGTACTTC.

The genes are TRBV4-2 and TRBJ2-7, with 13 bases aligning to TRBD2. CDR3 length: 18 amino acids. V was clipped by 2 bases and J by 5 bases; unmatched bases: 12. The germline V gene has CDR1 LGHNA and CDR2 YNFKEQ. The CDR3 bases are TGTGCCAGCAGCCAATCAGGACTAGCGGGAGAAGAGAGCCACGAGCAGTACTTC. Encoded protein: CASSQSGLAGEESHEQYF.

This clonotype was detected only once. The V gene is TRBV30, the J gene TRBJ2-1; possibly TRBD1 for D (5 bases). The V gene's germline CDR1 is GTSNPN and CDR2 SVGIG (reference sequence). Trimming took 6 bases from V and 3 from J, leaving 18 bases between them. The CDR3 spans 15 residues. CDR3 nucleotide sequence: TGTGCCTGTAACCGAGACAGTCCCCTCTACAATGAGCAGTTCTTC. Its translation is CACNRDSPLYNEQFF.

CDR3 sequence (DNA): TGCGCCAGCCCCCGGGACAGCTACACAGATACGCAGTATTTT. Residues: CASPRDSYTDTQYF. The genes are TRBV10-2 and TRBJ2-3; 7 bases line up with TRBD1. The CDR3 totals 14 residues. V shed 8 bases, J shed 2 bases, and the junction held 7 bases outside the gene matches. Germline assignment: CDR1 WSHSY and CDR2 SAAADI.

This clonotype appeared a few times. This sequence joins TRBV4-1 and TRBJ2-7, with TRBD1 as a possible D gene (5 bases). The V and J ends lost 2 bases and 3 bases respectively, with 8 bases between them. The CDR3 contains 13 residues. Germline V gene sequence: CDR1 MGHRA, CDR2 YSYEKL. The CDR3, as DNA: TGCGCCAGCAGCCAATGGGGCAGCTACGAGCAGTACTTC. Protein product: CASSQWGSYEQYF.

The CDR3 region is CAWDKAGSEQFF. DNA for the CDR3: TGTGCCTGGGACAAAGCGGGGTCCGAGCAGTTCTTC. The rearrangement uses TRBV30 and TRBJ2-1; 7 bases are a match to TRBD2. The CDR3 runs to 12 residues. The germline CDR1 and CDR2 sequences are GTSNPN and SVGIG (reference sequence). With 5 bases clipped from V and 10 bases from J, the junction kept 8 bases outside the gene matches.

As concerns this clonotype: Compared with germline, one end of the junction differs, possibly owing to a read error. The chain carries TRBV4-1 and TRBJ1-1; D uncertain. CDR1 and CDR2 (germline): MGHRA, YSYEKL. CDR3 size: 13 residues. The CDR3 here is CASSHPGNTEAFF. The CDR3 region has the DNA TGTGCCAGCAGCCACCCGGGGAACACTGAAGCTTTCTTT.

This chain links TRBV11-2 with TRBJ2-5, with 8 bases fitting TRBD2. This CDR3 has 15 amino acids. Germline V gene data show CDR1 as SGHAT and CDR2 as FQNNGV. The V gene end was trimmed by 5 bases and the J gene end by 5 bases; junction bases not matched to a gene: 10. In DNA form, the CDR3 reads TGTGCCAGCAGCCCCGGGCGGCGGGAGGAGGAGACCCAGTACTTC. This translates into CASSPGRREEETQYF.

This clonotype was detected once. V is TRBV29-1 and J is TRBJ2-5; the match to TRBD1 covers 9 bases. V lost 2 bases, J lost 2 bases, and 9 bases stayed unmatched. Germline V CDR1 and CDR2: SQVTM, ANQGSEA. The CDR3 contains 16 residues. CDR3 nucleotide sequence: TGCAGCGTTGAAAGGACAGGGGATCCCATTCAAGAGACCCAGTACTTC. Its protein is CSVERTGDPIQETQYF.

V and J are TRBV19 and TRBJ1-1; 12 bases are shared with TRBD1. V trimming: 7 bases; J trimming: 4 bases; junction bases outside the gene matches: 10. The CDR3 has 16 amino acids. In germline, CDR1 is LNHDA, CDR2 SQIVND (reference sequence). CDR3 residues: CASTWDRGRWSTEAFF. Written as DNA, the CDR3 is TGTGCCAGTACTTGGGACAGGGGGCGATGGAGCACTGAAGCTTTCTTT.

J is TRBJ1-4 and V is TRBV5-1, with D maybe TRBD1 (5 bases). The V and J ends lost 0 bases and 8 bases respectively, with 11 bases between them. The CDR3 runs 14 residues. Germline CDR1 reads SGHRS; CDR2 reads YFSETQ. CDR3 region: CASSLGEGREKLFF. In DNA form, the CDR3 reads TGCGCCAGCAGCTTGGGAGAGGGACGGGAAAAACTGTTTTTT.

The chain uses TRBV10-2 and TRBJ2-7; no firm D call. This CDR3 contains 14 residues. Trimming removed 1 base from V and 2 bases from J, with 9 bases in between. Germline V gene lookup returns CDR1 WSHSY and CDR2 SAAADI. The chain's CDR3 is CASSEFTVTYEQYF. As DNA, the CDR3 is TGCGCCAGCAGTGAGTTCACGGTTACCTACGAGCAGTACTTC.

The chain couples TRBV4-1 to TRBJ2-5, with 7 positions matching TRBD2. V lost 0 bases to trimming and J lost 5 bases; unmatched junction nucleotides: 6. Germline V CDR1 and CDR2: MGHRA, YSYEKL. The length of the CDR3 is 15 residues. CDR3 region: CASSQETTAGETQYF. The DNA for the CDR3 is TGCGCCAGCAGCCAAGAAACAACAGCGGGGGAGACCCAGTACTTC.

The V call is TRBV27, the J call TRBJ1-5, with D maybe TRBD1 (5 bases). CDR3 length: 14 amino acids. V gave up 5 bases and J gave up 5 bases, with 13 bases separating them. CDR1 and CDR2 (germline): MNHEY, SMNVEV (reference sequence). The CDR3 nucleotides are TGTGCCAGCAGTCCCGGACATCTGTATCAGCCCCAGCATTTT. Translation: CASSPGHLYQPQHF.

The V call is TRBV6-5, the J call TRBJ1-4; D gene ambiguous. This CDR3 region has 14 residues. Between the trimmed V and J ends, which lost 6 bases and 0 bases, there was a span of 8 bases. Germline V lookup: CDR1 MNHEY, CDR2 SVGAGI. The CDR3 loop is CASRDFATNEKLFF. The CDR3 coding sequence is TGTGCCAGCAGGGACTTTGCAACTAATGAAAAACTGTTTTTT.

This clonotype was recorded a few times. J is TRBJ2-7 and V is TRBV18, with D possibly TRBD1 on 5 matching bases. Per germline, CDR1 KGHSH and CDR2 LQKENI. V lost 1 base and J 1 base, leaving 8 bases between the germline ends. This CDR3 comprises 14 residues. The CDR3 DNA reads as TGTGCCAGCTCACCACGGCAGGGATCCTACGAGCAGTACTTC. Translated, it gives CASSPRQGSYEQYF.

The chain has TRBV19 and TRBJ2-1; TRBD2 might be the D (6 bases). V was trimmed by 5 bases and J by 4 bases, leaving 15 bases between them. Germline CDR1 is LNHDA and CDR2 is SQIVND (reference sequence). The CDR3 totals 15 residues. For the CDR3, the DNA is TGTGCCAGTAGTTCGGGACTGTTCTATTACAATGAGCAGTTCTTC. Translating it yields CASSSGLFYYNEQFF.